A single sample gave rise to the 5 T cell receptor beta chains below, sequenced in a study of OX40 agonist ivuxolimab in advanced cancers. Sequenced by immunoSEQ multiplex PCR; TCRdb stores in-frame clones only, minus some. This sample carries 35,000 to 40,000 clones, roughly 80% of them seen once, and the ten largest clones take around 21%. The sample in question was CD4+ or CD8+ T cells sorted from blood, obtained in a trial of the OX40 agonist ivuxolimab. The receptors stem from an adult with an advanced solid tumor such as melanoma, head and neck, liver or kidney cancer.

V gene TRBV5-1 combines with J gene TRBJ2-1; 8 bases agree with TRBD2. V lost 0 bases, J lost 0 bases, and 2 bases stayed unmatched. The CDR3 is 16 residues long. Looked up from germline, CDR1 is SGHRS and CDR2 is YFSETQ. The CDR3 reads CASSLGGGSSYNEQFF. The CDR3 nucleotides are TGCGCCAGCAGCTTGGGCGGGGGGAGCTCCTACAATGAGCAGTTCTTC.

The chain has TRBV28 and TRBJ1-5; TRBD1 might be the D (6 bases). Germline lookup yields CDR1 MDHEN and CDR2 SYDVKM. V lost 11 bases to trimming and J lost 6 bases, with 17 bases between them. This CDR3 contains 13 residues. The CDR3 DNA reads as TGTGCCGGGCAGGGTCCCAGGGGTCAGCCCCAGCATTTT. Residues: CAGQGPRGQPQHF. Full variable domain (missing parts from reference TRBV28 and TRBJ1-5): DVKVTQSSRYLVKRTGEKVFLECVQDMDHENMFWYRQDPGLGLRLIYFSYDVKMKEKGDIPEGYSVSREKKERFSLILESASTNQTSMYLCAGQGPRGQPQHFGDGTRLSIL.

Only a few counts were recorded for this clone. The V call is TRBV28, the J call TRBJ1-4; D ambiguous. This CDR3 comprises 12 residues. Germline V gene lookup returns CDR1 MDHEN and CDR2 SYDVKM. The germline V and J ends were trimmed by 0 bases and 8 bases, with 4 bases remaining between them. The DNA of the CDR3 is TGTGCCAGCAGTTTATGGGGGGAAAAACTGTTTTTT. Residues: CASSLWGEKLFF.

This chain links TRBV2 with TRBJ2-1; 10 bases match TRBD2. With V trimmed by 10 bases and J by 0 bases, 3 bases remained unmatched. This CDR3 is built from 14 residues. The germline CDR1 and CDR2 sequences are SNHLY and FYNNEI. The CDR3 reads CATSSGGSYNEQFF. The DNA of the CDR3 is TGTGCCACCTCTAGCGGGGGCTCCTACAATGAGCAGTTCTTC.

The chain combines TRBV28 with TRBJ2-3; possibly TRBD2 for D (5 bases). Germline lookup yields CDR1 MDHEN and CDR2 SYDVKM. The CDR3 spans 14 residues. Between the trimmed V and J ends, which lost 4 bases and 2 bases, there was a span of 10 bases. CDR3 sequence: CASSSGDYTDTQYF. The CDR3 DNA sequence: TGTGCCAGCAGTTCCGGGGATTACACAGATACGCAGTATTTT.